Listed here are 27 T cell receptor beta chains from one sample, sequenced in a study of cytomegalovirus exposure and HLA in healthy donors. PCR was performed using 60 Vbeta and 13 Jbeta primers. TCRdb's copy holds only in-frame clones and misses some; the assay was immunoSEQ multiplex PCR. The repertoire table contains roughly 190,000 clones. Sequenced input: PBMCs. These receptors were taken from a man aged 30 to 39 in good health and CMV-seronegative.

The V call is TRBV27, the J call TRBJ1-5; perhaps TRBD1 as D (6 bases). V lost 3 bases and J 3 bases, leaving 15 bases between the germline ends. CDR3 length: 16 residues. CDR1 and CDR2 (germline): MNHEY, SMNVEV (reference sequence). The CDR3 DNA follows: TGTGCCAGCAGTTTGAGGGGGGGAACATTCAATCAGCCCCAGCATTTT. Translated: CASSLRGGTFNQPQHF.

The chain uses TRBV19 and TRBJ2-1; 8 positions match TRBD2. Germline V gives CDR1 LNHDA, CDR2 SQIVND (reference sequence). The V gene end was trimmed by 5 bases and the J gene end by 7 bases; junction bases not matched to a gene: 7. This CDR3 is built from 14 residues. CDR3 sequence reads: CASSVISGTNEQFF. The CDR3 DNA reads TGTGCCAGTAGTGTCATTAGCGGGACTAATGAGCAGTTCTTC. Complete variable domain (other parts from reference TRBV19 and TRBJ2-1): DGGITQSPKYLFRKEGQNVTLSCEQNLNHDAMYWYRQDPGQGLRLIYYSQIVNDFQKGDIAEGYSVSREKKESFPLTVTSAQKNPTAFYLCASSVISGTNEQFFGPGTRLTVL.

The chain is built from TRBV19 and TRBJ1-1; D gene uncertain. Germline-derived CDR1 and CDR2 are LNHDA and SQIVND (reference sequence). V gave up 3 bases and J gave up 6 bases, with 14 bases separating them. This CDR3 is 14 amino acids long. The CDR3 spells CASSMSGSSAEAFF. CDR3 DNA: TGTGCCAGTAGTATGAGCGGCAGCTCTGCTGAAGCTTTCTTT.

The V and J genes are TRBV10-2 and TRBJ1-1, with a tentative D call TRBD1 (6 bases). Germline V CDR1 and CDR2: WSHSY, SAAADI. V was shortened by 7 bases and J by 4 bases, with 16 bases between the two germline ends. CDR3 length: 14 amino acids. As DNA, the CDR3 is TGCGCCAGCACCAAATTGCAGGGGCTCACTGAAGCTTTCTTT. This translates into CASTKLQGLTEAFF.

This chain uses TRBV29-1 with TRBJ1-3; TRBD1 matches 7 bases. Germline V gives CDR1 SQVTM, CDR2 ANQGSEA. V was clipped by 1 base and J by 3 bases; unmatched bases: 9. There are 16 residues in the CDR3. The chain's CDR3 is CSVEGETGSFGNTIYF. DNA of the CDR3: TGCAGCGTTGAAGGGGAGACAGGGTCATTTGGAAACACCATATATTTT.

The rearrangement links TRBV7-8 to TRBJ2-5, with D hard to call. The CDR3 has 13 amino acids. The V end was cut by 1 base, the J end by 1 base, with 4 bases between. CDR1 and CDR2 (germline): SGHVS, FQNEAQ. CDR3 loop: CASSLVVQETQYF. The CDR3, as DNA: TGTGCCAGCAGCTTAGTCGTCCAAGAGACCCAGTACTTC.

This chain connects TRBV18 to TRBJ1-5; 9 bases agree with TRBD1. The junction had 7 bases not matched to a gene; V was cut back by 3 bases and J by 10 bases. CDR3 size: 14 residues. The germline V gene encodes CDR1 KGHSH and CDR2 LQKENI. The CDR3 region has the DNA TGTGCCAGCTCACCCGGGACAGGGCATCGACCCCAGCATTTT. Protein: CASSPGTGHRPQHF.

The rearrangement joins TRBV7-9 to TRBJ1-2, with 8 bases identical to TRBD1. This CDR3 contains 14 residues. Germline V gene sequence: CDR1 SEHNR, CDR2 FQNEAQ (reference sequence). Trimming removed 5 bases from V and 3 bases from J; junction bases left unmatched: 5. The CDR3 nucleotides are TGTGCCAGCAGCACGACAGGGGACGACTATGGCTACACCTTC. This translates into CASSTTGDDYGYTF. Looking up the rest from reference TRBV7-9 and TRBJ1-2 gives the full variable domain: DTGVSQNPRHKITKRGQNVTFRCDPISEHNRLYWYRQTLGQGPEFLTYFQNEAQLEKSRLLSDRFSAERPKGSFSTLEIQRTEQGDSAMYLCASSTTGDDYGYTFGSGTRLTVV.

The chain recombines TRBV19 with TRBJ1-5; D possibly corresponds to TRBD1 (5 bases). V was clipped by 1 base and J by 4 bases, with 8 bases between them. This CDR3 contains 14 residues. Germline loops: CDR1 LNHDA, CDR2 SQIVND (reference sequence). The CDR3 protein is CASSIVGENQPQHF. The CDR3 DNA follows: TGTGCCAGTAGTATAGTAGGGGAAAATCAGCCCCAGCATTTT.

This chain links TRBV19 with TRBJ2-1; possible D gene TRBD2, 5 bases. The V gene's germline CDR1 is LNHDA and CDR2 SQIVND (reference sequence). The V end was cut by 6 bases, the J end by 0 bases, with 12 bases between. This CDR3 has 15 amino acids. CDR3 in amino acids: CASSLTRDSYNEQFF. DNA for the CDR3: TGTGCCAGTAGCCTAACTAGAGACTCCTACAATGAGCAGTTCTTC. Full variable domain (remainder filled in from reference TRBV19 and TRBJ2-1): DGGITQSPKYLFRKEGQNVTLSCEQNLNHDAMYWYRQDPGQGLRLIYYSQIVNDFQKGDIAEGYSVSREKKESFPLTVTSAQKNPTAFYLCASSLTRDSYNEQFFGPGTRLTVL.

The V call is TRBV15, the J call TRBJ2-1; 7 bases match TRBD1. The CDR3 extends over 14 amino acids. Looked up from germline, CDR1 is LNHNV and CDR2 is YYDKDF (reference sequence). Trimming took 6 bases from V and 3 from J; bases not matched to a gene: 5. CDR3 amino acids: CATSEDRSYNEQFF. CDR3 sequence (DNA): TGTGCCACCAGTGAGGACAGGAGCTACAATGAGCAGTTCTTC.

The chain joins TRBV7-9 to TRBJ2-2; 10 nucleotides match TRBD2. Germline V CDR1 and CDR2: SEHNR, FQNEAQ (reference sequence). Trimming at V came to 5 bases and at J to 3 bases, leaving 12 bases not matched to a gene. There are 18 residues in the CDR3. The CDR3 sequence: CASSGRRTSGVYTGELFF. The CDR3 DNA sequence: TGTGCCAGCAGCGGACGTCGTACTAGCGGGGTCTACACCGGGGAGCTGTTTTTT.

The chain uses TRBV5-1 and TRBJ2-1; TRBD2 matches 13 bases. The length of the CDR3 is 15 residues. Germline V gene lookup returns CDR1 SGHRS and CDR2 YFSETQ. The V gene end was trimmed by 4 bases and the J gene end by 7 bases; junction bases not matched to a gene: 5. CDR3 amino acids: CASSPLAGGGNEQFF. Here the CDR3 DNA reads TGCGCCAGCAGCCCACTAGCGGGAGGGGGTAATGAGCAGTTCTTC. Together with reference TRBV5-1 and TRBJ2-1, the CDR3 gives the full variable domain: KAGVTQTPRYLIKTRGQQVTLSCSPISGHRSVSWYQQTPGQGLQFLFEYFSETQRNKGNFPGRFSGRQFSNSRSEMNVSTLELGDSALYLCASSPLAGGGNEQFFGPGTRLTVL.

V gene TRBV13 combines with J gene TRBJ2-3; the match to TRBD2 covers 7 bases. V shed 5 bases, J shed 0 bases, and the junction held 8 bases outside the gene matches. CDR1 and CDR2 from the germline V gene are PRHDT and FYEKMQ (reference sequence). The length of the CDR3 is 16 residues. This CDR3 is CASSRRTRTSTDTQYF. For the CDR3, the DNA is TGTGCCAGCAGCCGCAGGACTAGAACTAGCACAGATACGCAGTATTTT.

The genes are TRBV30 and TRBJ2-7; the match to TRBD2 covers 14 bases. J gave up 4 bases and V 7 bases, and 9 bases lay outside the gene matches. The CDR3 loop spans 15 amino acids. CDR1 GTSNPN and CDR2 SVGIG come from the germline V gene (reference sequence). The CDR3 is CAYSGTSGSSYEQYF. The CDR3 nucleotides are TGTGCCTACTCGGGGACTAGCGGGAGTAGTTACGAGCAGTACTTC.

This sequence joins TRBV4-3 and TRBJ2-2; 7 bases fit TRBD1. The CDR3 covers 15 residues. Trimming took 4 bases from V and 1 from J; bases not matched to a gene: 3. The germline V gene encodes CDR1 LGHNA and CDR2 YSLEER. The CDR3 reads CASSPRTGNTGELFF. Written as DNA, the CDR3 is TGCGCCAGCAGCCCCCGGACAGGGAACACCGGGGAGCTGTTTTTT.

The chain has TRBV19 and TRBJ2-7; weak D call: TRBD1 (5 bases). Germline-derived CDR1 and CDR2 are LNHDA and SQIVND (reference sequence). CDR3 length equals 14 residues. With 3 bases removed from V and 2 bases from J, the gap between germline ends came to 11 bases. The CDR3 here is CASSIMGLAYEQYF. As DNA, the CDR3 is TGTGCCAGTAGTATTATGGGGCTTGCCTACGAGCAGTACTTC.

V usage is TRBV11-2 and J usage is TRBJ1-1; 8 bases map to TRBD1. The ends lost 5 bases at V and 8 bases at J; junction bases unmatched: 1. Germline lookup yields CDR1 SGHAT and CDR2 FQNNGV. The CDR3 extends over 11 amino acids. The CDR3 loop is CASSGTGEAFF. CDR3 in DNA: TGTGCCAGCAGCGGGACAGGCGAAGCTTTCTTT.

The chain carries TRBV10-3 and TRBJ2-2, with D tentatively TRBD1 (5 bases). Germline CDR1 ENHRY, CDR2 SYGVKD. The CDR3 extends over 14 amino acids. V lost 3 bases and J 3 bases, leaving 8 bases between the germline ends. The CDR3 sequence is CAISDRRDTGELFF. CDR3 DNA: TGTGCCATCAGTGACCGCAGGGACACCGGGGAGCTGTTTTTT.

CDR3 amino acids: CAWGPQGSRGYTF. CDR3 coding DNA: TGTGCCTGGGGCCCACAGGGGAGTCGTGGCTACACCTTC. The gene calls are TRBV30 and TRBJ1-2, with 7 bases that match TRBD1. Germline loops: CDR1 GTSNPN, CDR2 SVGIG (reference sequence). The CDR3 covers 13 residues. V shed 5 bases and J 7 bases; nucleotides not matched to a gene: 10.

Written as DNA, the CDR3 is TGTGCCAGCAGCTTAGGGGCCAACACCGGGGAGCTGTTTTTT. Its protein product is CASSLGANTGELFF. This chain links TRBV7-6 with TRBJ2-2; D is undetermined. The CDR3 is 14 residues long. Trimming removed 1 base from V and 2 bases from J, with 5 bases in between. CDR1 and CDR2 (germline): SGHVS, FNYEAQ.

The chain uses TRBV28 and TRBJ1-6; weak D call: TRBD1 (6 bases). CDR3 length: 15 residues. Trimming took 3 bases from V and 9 from J, leaving 15 bases between them. Per the germline V gene, CDR1 is MDHEN and CDR2 is SYDVKM. The CDR3 coding sequence is TGTGCCAGCAGTTTTTACAGGGCGCAAGGTTCACCCCTCCACTTT. This gives the protein CASSFYRAQGSPLHF.

V gene TRBV27 combines with J gene TRBJ2-2; TRBD1 aligns across 7 bases. The V segment lost 5 bases and the J segment 7 bases; nucleotides outside the gene matches: 10. The CDR3 spans 15 residues. Germline CDR1 MNHEY, CDR2 SMNVEV (reference sequence). The CDR3 protein is CASSRSDRVVGELFF. In nucleotides, the CDR3 is TGTGCCAGCAGTCGCTCTGACAGGGTAGTCGGGGAGCTGTTTTTT.

The rearrangement joins TRBV7-2 to TRBJ2-7; TRBD2 matches 14 bases. Germline lookup yields CDR1 SGHTA and CDR2 FQGNSA. The CDR3 spans 16 residues. Trimming at V came to 1 base and at J to 6 bases, leaving 5 bases not matched to a gene. The chain's CDR3 is CASSLGVGLAGGEQYF. In nucleotides, the CDR3 is TGTGCCAGCAGCTTAGGGGTTGGACTAGCGGGGGGCGAGCAGTACTTC. Supplemented by reference TRBV7-2 and TRBJ2-7, the full variable domain reads GAGVSQSPSNKVTEKGKDVELRCDPISGHTALYWYRQSLGQGLEFLIYFQGNSAPDKSGLPSDRFSAERTGGSVSTLTIQRTQQEDSAVYLCASSLGVGLAGGEQYFGPGTRLTVT.

The V call is TRBV5-6, the J call TRBJ1-1; D not certain. V was shortened by 4 bases and J by 1 base, with 5 bases between the two germline ends. The germline V gene has CDR1 SGHDT and CDR2 YYEEEE. The CDR3 is 12 residues long. The CDR3 region has the DNA TGTGCCAGCAGCCGGGGGAACACTGAAGCTTTCTTT. This translates into CASSRGNTEAFF.

The chain has TRBV5-4 and TRBJ1-1; 7 bases are a match to TRBD1. There are 16 residues in the CDR3. V lost 0 bases, J lost 0 bases, and 5 bases stayed unmatched. Looked up from germline, CDR1 is SGHNT and CDR2 is YYREEE (reference sequence). CDR3 nucleotide sequence: TGTGCCAGCAGCTTGGATTTAGGGGGCTTGAACACTGAAGCTTTCTTT. It encodes CASSLDLGGLNTEAFF.

This sequence joins TRBV11-2 and TRBJ2-7; TRBD2 agrees at 10 bases. V lost 3 bases, J lost 5 bases, and 7 bases stayed unmatched. CDR3 length: 15 residues. Germline V CDR1 and CDR2: SGHAT, FQNNGV. The CDR3 loop reads CASSFISGGDDEQYF. The CDR3 bases are TGTGCCAGCAGCTTCATAAGCGGGGGGGACGACGAGCAGTACTTC. Looking up the rest from reference TRBV11-2 and TRBJ2-7 gives the full variable domain: EAGVAQSPRYKIIEKRQSVAFWCNPISGHATLYWYQQILGQGPKLLIQFQNNGVVDDSQLPKDRFSAERLKGVDSTLKIQPAKLEDSAVYLCASSFISGGDDEQYFGPGTRLTVT.